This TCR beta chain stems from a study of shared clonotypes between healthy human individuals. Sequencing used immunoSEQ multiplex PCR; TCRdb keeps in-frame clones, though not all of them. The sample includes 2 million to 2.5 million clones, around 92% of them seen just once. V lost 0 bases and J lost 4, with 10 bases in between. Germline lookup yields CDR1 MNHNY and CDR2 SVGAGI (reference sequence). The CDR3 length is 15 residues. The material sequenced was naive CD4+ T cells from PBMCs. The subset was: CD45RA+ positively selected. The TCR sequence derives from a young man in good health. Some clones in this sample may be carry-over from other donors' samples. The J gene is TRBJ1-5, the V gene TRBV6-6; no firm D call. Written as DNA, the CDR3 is TGTGCCAGCAGTTACTCGTTTACGGGGAATCAGCCCCAGCATTTT. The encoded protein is CASSYSFTGNQPQHF.